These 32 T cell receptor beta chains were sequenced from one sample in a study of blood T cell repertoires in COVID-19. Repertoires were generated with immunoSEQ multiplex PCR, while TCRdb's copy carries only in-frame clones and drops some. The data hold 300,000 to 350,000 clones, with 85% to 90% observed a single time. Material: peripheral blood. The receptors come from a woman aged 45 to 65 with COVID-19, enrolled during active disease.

Here the CDR3 reads CASSQRGAGSYEQYF. In nucleotides, the CDR3 is TGTGCCAGCAGTCAAAGGGGCGCGGGATCCTACGAGCAGTACTTC. The rearrangement uses TRBV6-5 and TRBJ2-7, with D tentatively TRBD2 (6 bases). CDR1 is MNHEY and CDR2 is SVGAGI in the germline V gene. This CDR3 is built from 15 residues. V lost 5 bases, J lost 1 base, and 15 bases lay in between.

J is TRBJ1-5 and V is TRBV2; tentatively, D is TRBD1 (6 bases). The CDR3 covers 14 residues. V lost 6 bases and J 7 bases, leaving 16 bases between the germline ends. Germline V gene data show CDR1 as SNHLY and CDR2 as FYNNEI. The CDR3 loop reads CASRPGGGGQPQHF. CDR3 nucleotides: TGTGCCAGCAGGCCCGGGGGGGGCGGCCAGCCCCAGCATTTT.

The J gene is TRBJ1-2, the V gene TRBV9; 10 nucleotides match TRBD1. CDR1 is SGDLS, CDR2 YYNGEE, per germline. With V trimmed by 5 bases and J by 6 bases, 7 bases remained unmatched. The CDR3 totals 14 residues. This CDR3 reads CASSRTGGQDGYTF. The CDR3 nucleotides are TGTGCCAGCAGTCGGACAGGGGGGCAGGATGGCTACACCTTC.

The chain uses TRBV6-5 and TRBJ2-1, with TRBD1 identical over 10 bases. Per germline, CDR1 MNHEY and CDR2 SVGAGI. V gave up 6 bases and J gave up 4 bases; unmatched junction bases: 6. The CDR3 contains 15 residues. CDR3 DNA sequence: TGTGCCAGCAGACTCCCGGGACAGGGGTACAATGAGCAGTTCTTC. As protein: CASRLPGQGYNEQFF.

The CDR3 here is CASSSRGRTSGTHEQYF. CDR3 DNA: TGCGCCAGCAGCTCCCGTGGCCGAACTAGCGGGACCCACGAGCAGTACTTC. The chain couples TRBV5-1 to TRBJ2-7, with 10 positions matching TRBD2. V gave up 3 bases and J gave up 5 bases; unmatched junction bases: 14. Germline CDR1 SGHRS, CDR2 YFSETQ. The CDR3 sequence is 17 residues long.

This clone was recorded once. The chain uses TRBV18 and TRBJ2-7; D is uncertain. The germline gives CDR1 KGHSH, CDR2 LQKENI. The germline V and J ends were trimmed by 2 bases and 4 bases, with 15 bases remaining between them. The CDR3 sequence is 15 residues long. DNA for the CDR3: TGTGCCAGCTCACCAGAGTCCCGGGTACAATACGAGCAGTACTTC. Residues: CASSPESRVQYEQYF.

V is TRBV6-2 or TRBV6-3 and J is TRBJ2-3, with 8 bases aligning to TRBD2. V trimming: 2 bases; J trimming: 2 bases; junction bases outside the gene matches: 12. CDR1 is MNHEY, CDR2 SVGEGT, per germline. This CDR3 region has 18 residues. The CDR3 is CASSYPASGYTITDTQYF. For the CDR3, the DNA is TGTGCCAGCAGTTACCCAGCTAGCGGGTACACGATCACAGATACGCAGTATTTT.

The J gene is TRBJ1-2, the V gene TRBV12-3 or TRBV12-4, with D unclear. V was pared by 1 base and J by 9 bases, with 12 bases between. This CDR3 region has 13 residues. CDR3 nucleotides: TGTGCCAGCAGTTTAGGGGCGGGTTATCGCTACACCTTC. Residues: CASSLGAGYRYTF.

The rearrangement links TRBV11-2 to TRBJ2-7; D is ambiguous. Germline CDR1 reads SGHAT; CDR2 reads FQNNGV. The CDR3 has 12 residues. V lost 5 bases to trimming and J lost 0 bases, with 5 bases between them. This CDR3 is CASSHISYEQYF. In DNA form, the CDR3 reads TGTGCCAGCAGCCACATCTCCTACGAGCAGTACTTC.

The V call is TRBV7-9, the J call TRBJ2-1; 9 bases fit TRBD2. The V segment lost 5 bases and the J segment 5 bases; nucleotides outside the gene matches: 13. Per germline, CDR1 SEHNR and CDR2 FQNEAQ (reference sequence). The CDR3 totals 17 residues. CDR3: CASSLRPLAGTNNEQFF. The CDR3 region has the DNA TGTGCCAGCAGCCTCCGGCCTCTAGCGGGAACAAACAATGAGCAGTTCTTC.

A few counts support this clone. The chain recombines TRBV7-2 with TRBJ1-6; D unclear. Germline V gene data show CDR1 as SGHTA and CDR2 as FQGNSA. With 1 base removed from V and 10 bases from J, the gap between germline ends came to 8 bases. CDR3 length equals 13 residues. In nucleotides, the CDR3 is TGTGCCAGCAGCTTAGACCGGAGGTCACCCCTCCACTTT. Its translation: CASSLDRRSPLHF.

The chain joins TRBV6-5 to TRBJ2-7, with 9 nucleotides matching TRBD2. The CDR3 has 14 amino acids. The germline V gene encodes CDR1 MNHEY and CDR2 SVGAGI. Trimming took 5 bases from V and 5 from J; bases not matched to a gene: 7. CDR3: CASSSTGLAHEQYF. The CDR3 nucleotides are TGTGCCAGCAGTAGTACTGGACTAGCGCACGAGCAGTACTTC.

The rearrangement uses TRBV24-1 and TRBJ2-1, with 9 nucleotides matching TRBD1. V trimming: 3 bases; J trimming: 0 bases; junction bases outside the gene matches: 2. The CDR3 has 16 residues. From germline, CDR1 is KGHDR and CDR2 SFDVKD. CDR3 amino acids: CATSDGQGSSYNEQFF. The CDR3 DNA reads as TGTGCCACCAGTGATGGACAGGGGTCCTCCTACAATGAGCAGTTCTTC.

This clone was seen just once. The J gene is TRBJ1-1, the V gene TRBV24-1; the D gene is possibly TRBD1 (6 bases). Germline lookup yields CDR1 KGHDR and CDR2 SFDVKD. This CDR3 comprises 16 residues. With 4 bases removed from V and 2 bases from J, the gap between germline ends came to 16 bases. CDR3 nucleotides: TGTGCCACCAGTGACCCTATACAGGGACCAAACACTGAAGCTTTCTTT. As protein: CATSDPIQGPNTEAFF.

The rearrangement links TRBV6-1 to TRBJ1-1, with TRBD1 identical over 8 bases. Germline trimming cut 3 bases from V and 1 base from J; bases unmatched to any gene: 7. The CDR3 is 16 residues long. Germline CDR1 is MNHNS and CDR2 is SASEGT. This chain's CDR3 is CASSDRGRPSNTEAFF. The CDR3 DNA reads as TGTGCCAGCAGTGACAGGGGGCGTCCTTCGAACACTGAAGCTTTCTTT.

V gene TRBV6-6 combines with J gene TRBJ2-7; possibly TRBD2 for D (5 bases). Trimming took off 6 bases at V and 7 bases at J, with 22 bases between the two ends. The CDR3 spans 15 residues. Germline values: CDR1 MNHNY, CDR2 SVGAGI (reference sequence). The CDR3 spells CASSYRGSAGEEQYF. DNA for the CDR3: TGTGCCAGCAGCTATAGAGGATCTGCCGGGGAAGAGCAGTACTTC.

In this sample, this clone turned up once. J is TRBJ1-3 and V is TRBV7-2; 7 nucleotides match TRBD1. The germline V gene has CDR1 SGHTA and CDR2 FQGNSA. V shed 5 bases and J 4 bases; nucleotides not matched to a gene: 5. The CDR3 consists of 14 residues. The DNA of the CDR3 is TGTGCCAGCAGCCCAGGACAGGTCGGAAACACCATATATTTT. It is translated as CASSPGQVGNTIYF.

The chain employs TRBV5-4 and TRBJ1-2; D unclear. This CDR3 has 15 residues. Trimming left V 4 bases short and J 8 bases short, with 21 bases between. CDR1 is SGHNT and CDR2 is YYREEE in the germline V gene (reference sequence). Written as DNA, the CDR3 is TGTGCCAGCAGCGCTGGAGGTCTCGACTCTAGGGGCTACACCTTC. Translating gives CASSAGGLDSRGYTF.

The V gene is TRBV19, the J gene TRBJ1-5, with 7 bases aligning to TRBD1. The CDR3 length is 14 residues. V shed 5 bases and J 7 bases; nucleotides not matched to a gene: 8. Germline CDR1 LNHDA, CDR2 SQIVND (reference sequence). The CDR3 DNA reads TGTGCCAGTAGTCGCGGGACAGTCGGACAGCCCCAGCATTTT. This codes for CASSRGTVGQPQHF. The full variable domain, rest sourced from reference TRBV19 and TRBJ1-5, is DGGITQSPKYLFRKEGQNVTLSCEQNLNHDAMYWYRQDPGQGLRLIYYSQIVNDFQKGDIAEGYSVSREKKESFPLTVTSAQKNPTAFYLCASSRGTVGQPQHFGDGTRLSIL.

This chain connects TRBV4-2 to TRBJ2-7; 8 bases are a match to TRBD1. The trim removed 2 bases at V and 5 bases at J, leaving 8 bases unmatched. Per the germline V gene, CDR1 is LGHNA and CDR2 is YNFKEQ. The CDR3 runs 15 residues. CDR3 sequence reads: CASSQLGTGSHEQYF. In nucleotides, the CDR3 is TGTGCCAGCAGCCAACTAGGGACAGGCTCTCACGAGCAGTACTTC.

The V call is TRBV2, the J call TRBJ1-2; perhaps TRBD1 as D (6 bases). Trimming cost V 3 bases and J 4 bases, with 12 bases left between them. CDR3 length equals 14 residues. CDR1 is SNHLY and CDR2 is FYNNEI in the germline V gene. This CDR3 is CASSDRDTSYGYTF. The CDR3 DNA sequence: TGTGCCAGCAGTGACCGGGACACCTCCTATGGCTACACCTTC.

The CDR3: CASSVGQGLVSGNTIYF. CDR3 DNA: TGTGCCAGCAGCGTCGGACAGGGCCTCGTGTCTGGAAACACCATATATTTT. The chain uses TRBV5-4 and TRBJ1-3, with TRBD1 matching 8 bases. The CDR3 consists of 17 residues. CDR1 and CDR2 from the germline V gene are SGHNT and YYREEE (reference sequence). The ends lost 4 bases at V and 1 base at J; junction bases unmatched: 10.

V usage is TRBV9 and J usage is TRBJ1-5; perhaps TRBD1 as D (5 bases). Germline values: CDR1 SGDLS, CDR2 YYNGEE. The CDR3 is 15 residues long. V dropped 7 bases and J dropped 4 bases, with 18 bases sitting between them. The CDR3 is CASGWGDNSNQPQHF. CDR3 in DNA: TGTGCCAGCGGATGGGGGGATAACAGTAATCAGCCCCAGCATTTT.

The chain's CDR3 is CASSLTGDAETQYF. CDR3 DNA sequence: TGTGCCAGCAGCTTGACAGGGGATGCAGAGACCCAGTACTTC. The chain joins TRBV7-9 to TRBJ2-5; 8 nucleotides agree with TRBD1. The CDR3 extends over 14 amino acids. The germline gives CDR1 SEHNR, CDR2 FQNEAQ (reference sequence). The ends lost 3 bases at V and 4 bases at J; junction bases unmatched: 4.

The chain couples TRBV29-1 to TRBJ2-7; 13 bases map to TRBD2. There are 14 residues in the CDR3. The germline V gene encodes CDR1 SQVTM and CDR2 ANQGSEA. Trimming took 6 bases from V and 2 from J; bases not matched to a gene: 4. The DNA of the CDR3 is TGCAGCGTGATAGGACTAGCGGGAGCCTACGAGCAGTACTTC. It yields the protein CSVIGLAGAYEQYF.

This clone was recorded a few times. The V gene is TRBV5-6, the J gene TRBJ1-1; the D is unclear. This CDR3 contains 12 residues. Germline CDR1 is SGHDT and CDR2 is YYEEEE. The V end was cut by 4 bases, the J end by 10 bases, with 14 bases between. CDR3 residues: CASSQSGEGAFF. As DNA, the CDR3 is TGTGCCAGCAGCCAATCCGGGGAGGGAGCTTTCTTT.

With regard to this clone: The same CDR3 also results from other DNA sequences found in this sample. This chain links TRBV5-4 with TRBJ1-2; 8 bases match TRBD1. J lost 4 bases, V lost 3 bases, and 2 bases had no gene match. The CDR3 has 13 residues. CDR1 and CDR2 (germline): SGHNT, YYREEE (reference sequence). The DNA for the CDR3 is TGTGCCAGCAGCTCGGGACAGGTCTATGGCTACACCTTC. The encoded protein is CASSSGQVYGYTF.

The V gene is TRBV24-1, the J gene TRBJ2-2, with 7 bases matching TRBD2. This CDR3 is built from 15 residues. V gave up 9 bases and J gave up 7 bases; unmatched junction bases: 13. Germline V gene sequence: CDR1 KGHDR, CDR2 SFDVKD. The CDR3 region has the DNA TGTGCCACCTCGCCCGGCGGGAGAGGTAGCGGGGAGCTGTTTTTT. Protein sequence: CATSPGGRGSGELFF.

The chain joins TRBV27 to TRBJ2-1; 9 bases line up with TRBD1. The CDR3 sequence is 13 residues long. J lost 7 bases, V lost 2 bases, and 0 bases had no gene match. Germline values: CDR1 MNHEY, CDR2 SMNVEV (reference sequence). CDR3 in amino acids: CASSLDRGNEQFF. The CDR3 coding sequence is TGTGCCAGCAGTTTAGACAGGGGGAATGAGCAGTTCTTC.

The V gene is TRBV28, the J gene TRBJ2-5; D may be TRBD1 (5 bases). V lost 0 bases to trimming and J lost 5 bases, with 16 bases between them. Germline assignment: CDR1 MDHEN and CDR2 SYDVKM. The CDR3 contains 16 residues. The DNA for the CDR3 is TGTGCCAGCAGTTTATGGACAGATCGGACCGGGGAGACCCAGTACTTC. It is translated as CASSLWTDRTGETQYF.

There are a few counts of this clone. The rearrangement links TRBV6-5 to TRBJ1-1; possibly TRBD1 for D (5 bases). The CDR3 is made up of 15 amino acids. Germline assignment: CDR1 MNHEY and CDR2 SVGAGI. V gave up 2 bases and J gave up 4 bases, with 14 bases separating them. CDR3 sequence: CASSYPAGESTEAFF. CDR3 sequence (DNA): TGTGCCAGCAGTTACCCCGCGGGGGAGTCCACTGAAGCTTTCTTT.

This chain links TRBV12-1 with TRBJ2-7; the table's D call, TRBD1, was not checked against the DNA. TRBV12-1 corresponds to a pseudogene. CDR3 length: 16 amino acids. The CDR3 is CASSFPSTGGGYEQYF. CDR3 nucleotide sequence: TGTGCCAGCAGCTTTCCGTCGACAGGGGGCGGCTACGAGCAGTACTTC.